This TCR beta chain derives from a study of T cell responses to AZD1222 COVID-19 vaccine. Study information: Pooling was applied to second doses at about 4 or about 12 weeks. Study results and caveats: Breadth and depth of Spike-specific TCRs rose after two AZD1222 doses. Within unmutated variant regions lay the reported targets of nearly half of spike-specific TCRs. Mostly white British, mostly female donors; authors suggested clonal diversity may be underestimated.

Germline assignment: CDR1 SGHNT and CDR2 YYREEE (reference sequence). V lost 0 bases and J lost 0, with 0 bases in between. This CDR3 is built from 13 residues. Only one count was recorded for this clone. Antigen: not known. Method: immunoSEQ multiplex PCR; TCRdb's copy keeps in-frame clones and lacks some. The table has about 86,000 clones, around 73% seen once. This TCR came from an adult in good health. The chain recombines TRBV5-4 with TRBJ1-4; D is unclear. Material: peripheral blood, obtained on day 0 of AZD1222 vaccination. The CDR3: CASSLATNEKLFF. CDR3 bases: TGTGCCAGCAGCTTGGCAACTAATGAAAAACTGTTTTTT.